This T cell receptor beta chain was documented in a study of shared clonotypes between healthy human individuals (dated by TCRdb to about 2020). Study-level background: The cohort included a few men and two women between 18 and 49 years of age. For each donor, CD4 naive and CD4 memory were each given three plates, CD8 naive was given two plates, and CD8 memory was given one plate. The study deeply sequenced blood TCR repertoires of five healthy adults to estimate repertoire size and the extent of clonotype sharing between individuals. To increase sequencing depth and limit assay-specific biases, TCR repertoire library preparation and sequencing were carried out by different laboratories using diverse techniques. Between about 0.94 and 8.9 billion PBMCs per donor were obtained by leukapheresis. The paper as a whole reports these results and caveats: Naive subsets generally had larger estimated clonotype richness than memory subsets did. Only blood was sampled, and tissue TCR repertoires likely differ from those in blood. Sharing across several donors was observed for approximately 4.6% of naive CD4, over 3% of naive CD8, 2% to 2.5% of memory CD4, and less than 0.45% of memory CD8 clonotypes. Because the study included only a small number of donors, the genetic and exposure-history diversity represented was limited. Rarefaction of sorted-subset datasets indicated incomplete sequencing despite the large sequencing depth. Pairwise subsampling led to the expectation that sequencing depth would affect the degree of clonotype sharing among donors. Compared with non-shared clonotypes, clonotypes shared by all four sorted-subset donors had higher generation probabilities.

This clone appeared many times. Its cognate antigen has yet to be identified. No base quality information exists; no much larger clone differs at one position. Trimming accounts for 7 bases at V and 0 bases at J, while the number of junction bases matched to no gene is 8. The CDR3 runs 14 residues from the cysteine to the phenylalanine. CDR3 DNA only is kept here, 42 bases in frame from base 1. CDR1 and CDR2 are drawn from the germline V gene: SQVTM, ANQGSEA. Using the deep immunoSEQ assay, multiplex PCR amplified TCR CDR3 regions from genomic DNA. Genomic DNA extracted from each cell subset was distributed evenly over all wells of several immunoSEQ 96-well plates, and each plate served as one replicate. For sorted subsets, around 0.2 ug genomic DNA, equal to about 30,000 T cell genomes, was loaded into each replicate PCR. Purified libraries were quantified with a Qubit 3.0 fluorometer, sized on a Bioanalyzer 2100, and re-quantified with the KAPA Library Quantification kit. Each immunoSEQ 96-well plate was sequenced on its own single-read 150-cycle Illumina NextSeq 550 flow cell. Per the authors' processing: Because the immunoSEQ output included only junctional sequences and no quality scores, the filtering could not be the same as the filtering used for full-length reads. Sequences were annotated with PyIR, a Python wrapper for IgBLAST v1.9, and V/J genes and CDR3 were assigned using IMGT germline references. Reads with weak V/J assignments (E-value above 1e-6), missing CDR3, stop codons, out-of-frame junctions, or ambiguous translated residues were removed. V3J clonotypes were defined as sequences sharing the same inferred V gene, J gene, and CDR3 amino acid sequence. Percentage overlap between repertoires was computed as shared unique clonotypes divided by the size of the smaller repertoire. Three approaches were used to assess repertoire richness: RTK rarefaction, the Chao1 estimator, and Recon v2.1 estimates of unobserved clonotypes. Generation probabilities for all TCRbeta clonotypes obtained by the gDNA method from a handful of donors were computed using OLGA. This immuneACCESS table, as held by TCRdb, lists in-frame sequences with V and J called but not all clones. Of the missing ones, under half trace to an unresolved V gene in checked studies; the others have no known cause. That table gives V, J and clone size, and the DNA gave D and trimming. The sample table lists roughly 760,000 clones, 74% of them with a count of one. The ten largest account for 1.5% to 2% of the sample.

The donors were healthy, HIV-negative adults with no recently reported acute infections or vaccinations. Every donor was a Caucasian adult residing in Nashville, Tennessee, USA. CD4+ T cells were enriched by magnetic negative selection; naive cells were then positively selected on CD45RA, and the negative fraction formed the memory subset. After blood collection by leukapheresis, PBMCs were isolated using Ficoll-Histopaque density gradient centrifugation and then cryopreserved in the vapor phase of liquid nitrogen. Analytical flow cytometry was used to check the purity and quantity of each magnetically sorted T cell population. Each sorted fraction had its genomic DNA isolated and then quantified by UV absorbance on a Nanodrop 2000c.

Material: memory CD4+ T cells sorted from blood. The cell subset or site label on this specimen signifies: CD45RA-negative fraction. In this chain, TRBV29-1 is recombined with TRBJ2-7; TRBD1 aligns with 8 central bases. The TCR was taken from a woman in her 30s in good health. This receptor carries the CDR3 CSARDRRDSYEQYF. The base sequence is TGCAGCGCTCGGGACAGGAGGGACTCCTACGAGCAGTACTTC.